Listed below are T cell receptor beta chains from one sample, sequenced in a study of cytomegalovirus exposure and HLA in healthy donors. Using immunoSEQ multiplex PCR, the repertoire was profiled, and TCRdb retains in-frame clones only, with some absent. The top ten hold around 5.3% of the sample, which has tens of thousands of clones, 60% to 85% seen once. The sequencing sample was made of PBMCs. These TCRs come from a man aged 30-40 years in good health and CMV-seropositive. Each CDR3 is given with its conserved first and last residue.

>TRBJ1-1|TRBV19
CASNRDRNTEAFF
>TRBJ1-2|TRBV10-3
CATLSIGEGYTF
>TRBJ2-5|TRBV29-1
CSGRQGARKETQYF
>TRBJ1-6|TRBV7-8
CASSTEGQRNSPLHF
>TRBJ1-2|TRBV19
CASSIGGQGALVYGYTF
>TRBJ2-2|TRBV28
CASSLSLRELFF
>TRBJ2-1|TRBV7-9
CASSYRDQQFF
>TRBJ2-2|TRBV18
CASSRQGVVTGELFF
>TRBJ2-3|TRBV2
CASRDDIEGAVTDTQYF
>TRBJ1-1|TRBV5-1
CASSLRGNTEAFF
>TRBJ2-2|TRBV9
CASSVHPQMNTGELFF
>TRBJ1-1|TRBV6-9
CASSPRGEYTEAFF
>TRBJ2-1|TRBV19
CASSIGQGANEQFF
>TRBJ2-7|TRBV4-2
CASSQEGQTYEQYF
>TRBJ2-4|TRBV7-9
CSIIAKNIQYF
>TRBJ2-7|TRBV5-4
CASSLETGPLHEQYF
>TRBJ2-1|TRBV6-5
CASSYGDRAYNEQFF
>TRBJ2-1|TRBV5-1
CATAPLAGTGNEQFF
>TRBJ2-1|TRBV6-5
CASSYAGGPYNEQFF
>TRBJ2-6|TRBV4-3
CASSQAGDSSGANVLTF
>TRBJ2-3|TRBV29-1
CSGAGPSTDTQYF
>TRBJ1-1|TRBV7-9
CASSEQNTEAFF
>TRBJ2-3|TRBV4-1
CASSLLAGEGTDTQYF
>TRBJ2-5|TRBV6-6
CASSYSRSRGETQYF
>TRBJ1-5|TRBV4-1
CASSFSSNQPQHF
>TRBJ2-3|TRBV29-1
CSVVRAWTDTQYF
>TRBJ2-3|TRBV9
CASSVPSSASGGGTDTQYF
>TRBJ2-2|TRBV10-2
CASRGGGELFF
>TRBJ1-2|TRBV10-3
CATKEGGYGYTF
>TRBJ1-6|TRBV18
CASSPGQANSPLHF
>TRBJ1-2|TRBV7-9
CASSTGQGLNGYTF
>TRBJ1-5|TRBV19
CASSTGDNQPQHF
>TRBJ1-4|TRBV9
CASSPAGSSMGQEGKLFF
>TRBJ2-1|TRBV2
CASSELAGVNEQFF
>TRBJ2-7|TRBV27
CASSLGRAYEQYF
>TRBJ1-2|TRBV7-2
CASSLGKGVYGYTF
>TRBJ2-7|TRBV10-3
CAISRDSSYEQYF
>TRBJ1-5|TRBV27
CASSLSGGYQPQHF
>TRBJ2-7|TRBV5-1
CASSPEGTVDNEQYF
>TRBJ2-1|TRBV5-6
CASSLISRTFDEQFF